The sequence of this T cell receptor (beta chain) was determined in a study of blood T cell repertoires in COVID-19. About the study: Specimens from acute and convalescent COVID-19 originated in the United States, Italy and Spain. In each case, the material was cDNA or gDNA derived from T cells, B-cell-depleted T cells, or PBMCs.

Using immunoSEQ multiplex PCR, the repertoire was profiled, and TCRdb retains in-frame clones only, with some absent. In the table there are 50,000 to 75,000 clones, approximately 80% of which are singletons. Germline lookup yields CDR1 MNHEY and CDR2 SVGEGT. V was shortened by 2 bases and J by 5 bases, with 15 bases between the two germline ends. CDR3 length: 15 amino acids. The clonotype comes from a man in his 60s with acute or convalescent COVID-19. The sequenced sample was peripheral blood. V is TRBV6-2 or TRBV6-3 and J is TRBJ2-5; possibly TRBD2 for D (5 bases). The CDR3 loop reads CASSYGEINGETQYF. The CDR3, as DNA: TGTGCCAGCAGTTACGGGGAGATTAATGGGGAGACCCAGTACTTC.